Listed below are T cell receptor beta chains from one sample, sequenced in a study of blood T cell repertoires in COVID-19. The table came from immunoSEQ multiplex PCR; TCRdb's copy has only in-frame clones and leaves some out. The table shows 110,000 or so clones, with 80% to 90% occurring only once. What was sequenced was peripheral blood. These receptor sequences come from a man aged 65 to 79 with active or convalescent COVID-19. Both conserved end residues are part of each CDR3. Each record gives: D gene, J gene, V gene, clone size, CDR3 DNA, CDR3 protein. A D gene is named only where the DNA matches it firmly. The size field is filled for only some rows; it gives once, few, many or a size class.

-	TRBJ1-3	TRBV4-2	once	TGTGCCAGCAGCCATCCTAGGGGGACCACAACGGGTGGAAACACCATATATTTT	CASSHPRGTTTGGNTIYF
-	TRBJ2-3	TRBV24-1	-	TGTGCCACCAGTGATTTGTCAGGGAACGTGGATACGCAGTATTTT	CATSDLSGNVDTQYF
-	TRBJ1-3	TRBV3-1/TRBV3-2	-	TGTGCCAGCAGCCAGACGACAACACCCACAAACACCATATATTTT	CASSQTTTPTNTIYF
-	TRBJ2-5	TRBV6-6	-	TGTGCCGCGGCCAGGACAGAAGCCGGGACCCAGTACTTC	CAAARTEAGTQYF
TRBD1	TRBJ2-5	TRBV3-1/TRBV3-2	-	TGTGCCAGCAGCCAGTTCACAGGGGTCCAAGAGACCCAGTACTTC	CASSQFTGVQETQYF
-	TRBJ1-5	TRBV19	once	TGTGCCAGTAGTATTTACCACAGTGGCCGAAGCAATCAGCCCCAGCATTTT	CASSIYHSGRSNQPQHF
-	TRBJ1-4	TRBV5-1	-	TGCGCCAGCAGCCCGACAGAATATGGGGAAAAACTGTTTTTT	CASSPTEYGEKLFF
-	TRBJ1-5	TRBV18	-	TGTGCCAGCTCACCAGGGGGCGATCAGCCCCAGCATTTT	CASSPGGDQPQHF
-	TRBJ1-1	TRBV10-1	few	TGCGCCAGCAGTGAGTCGACTAACCGGAAAGGGGCTTTCTTT	CASSESTNRKGAFF
TRBD1	TRBJ2-1	TRBV4-2	-	TGTGCCAGCAGCCAAGCAGGGGGTATTGAGCAGTTCTTC	CASSQAGGIEQFF
-	TRBJ2-1	TRBV6-1	-	TGTGCCAGCAGTGACGGGGGTAGAGATGAGCAGTTCTTC	CASSDGGRDEQFF
-	TRBJ1-2	TRBV29-1	-	TGCAGCGTTGAACGGGGGGACTTCGACTATGGCTACACCTTC	CSVERGDFDYGYTF
TRBD1	TRBJ1-1	TRBV5-1	-	TGCGCCAGCAGCTTGGAGCAGGGGGGAACTGAAGCTTTCTTT	CASSLEQGGTEAFF
TRBD2	TRBJ2-5	TRBV18	once	TGTGCCAGCTCTCCGCGGGAGTCCCGGACCCAGTACTTC	CASSPRESRTQYF
TRBD2	TRBJ2-1	TRBV30	-	TGTGCCTGGAGCGGACTAGCAAAGTTCTTC	CAWSGLAKFF
-	TRBJ1-6	TRBV6-5	-	TGTGCCAGCCTCACCGCCCAGAATTCACCCCTCCACTTT	CASLTAQNSPLHF
TRBD1	TRBJ1-4	TRBV6-1	-	TGTGCCAGCAGCGAAGTGGGACAGGCTAATGAAAAACTGTTTTTT	CASSEVGQANEKLFF
TRBD2	TRBJ2-7	TRBV6-5	-	TGTGCCAGCAGACCTAGCGGAAACTACGAGCAGTACTTC	CASRPSGNYEQYF
-	TRBJ1-1	TRBV27	-	TGTGCCAGCAGTTTACAGTATTTGCACACTGAAGCTTTCTTT	CASSLQYLHTEAFF
-	TRBJ2-7	TRBV5-4	few	TGTGCCAGCAGAGATGGGGGCGGGAGTAAATACGAGCAGTACTTC	CASRDGGGSKYEQYF
-	TRBJ1-1	TRBV6-5	few	TGTGCCAGCAGCAGGTTGAGGGAAACTTTCTTT	CASSRLRETFF
-	TRBJ1-1	TRBV19	once	TGTGCCAGTAACGACAGGCAAGCAGGAGCTTTCTTT	CASNDRQAGAFF
TRBD2	TRBJ2-2	TRBV7-2	-	TGTGCCAGCAACGAAGCGGGGGGGAACACCGGGGAGCTGTTTTTT	CASNEAGGNTGELFF
-	TRBJ2-5	TRBV4-2	-	TGTGCCAGCAGCCAAGGCCCCGCGGTGCAAGAGACCCAGTACTTC	CASSQGPAVQETQYF
-	TRBJ2-7	TRBV3-1/TRBV3-2	-	TGTGCCAGCAGCCAAGACAGGGCAGAGCAGTACTTC	CASSQDRAEQYF
TRBD1	TRBJ2-7	TRBV5-1	-	TGCGCCAGCAAGACAGGGACCTCCTACGAGCAGTACTTC	CASKTGTSYEQYF
TRBD2	TRBJ2-7	TRBV7-9	-	TGTGCCAGCAGCTTAGTTGGGGGACTAGGCCCCGTCTCCTACGAGCAGTACTTC	CASSLVGGLGPVSYEQYF
TRBD2	TRBJ2-1	TRBV6-6	-	TGTGCCAGCAGCATCGGGAGGGCCTACAATGAGCAGTTCTTC	CASSIGRAYNEQFF
-	TRBJ1-4	TRBV5-1	-	TGCGCCAGCAGCTTAAGGCGGGGGCGCGAAGATGAAAAACTGTTTTTT	CASSLRRGREDEKLFF
TRBD1	TRBJ1-3	TRBV7-7	once	TGTGCTAGCAGCCCAGGGGTTGGCAGGGGGGACACCATATATTTT	CASSPGVGRGDTIYF
TRBD2	TRBJ2-3	TRBV27	once	TGTGCCAGCAGTTTACGACTAGCGGGAGGGGATACGCAGTATTTT	CASSLRLAGGDTQYF